Shown below are 21 T cell receptor beta chains from a single sample sequenced in a study of breast tumors, draining lymph nodes, adjacent tissues. TCRdb reprocessed the multiplex PCR reads with MiXCR, giving one entry per CDR3 protein. The sample has tens of thousands of distinct CDR3 sequences, around three fifths seen once. Sequencing was done on a sample of breast tumor tissue. The receptors here all came from a female donor with breast cancer. Some clones in this sample may be carry-over from other donors' samples.

The rearrangement joins TRBV20-1 to TRBJ2-1; possible D gene TRBD2, 5 bases. V was clipped by 6 bases and J by 0 bases, with 18 bases between them. CDR3 length equals 16 residues. Germline-derived CDR1 and CDR2 are DFQATT and SNEGSKA (reference sequence). CDR3 in DNA: TGCAGTGCCCAGTTTGGGCGGGTCCTCTCCTACAATGAGCAGTTCTTC. Translated, it gives CSAQFGRVLSYNEQFF.

This clonotype was seen more than once but under ten times. The chain couples TRBV2 to TRBJ1-5, with a possible D match to TRBD1 (6 bases). CDR3 length: 14 residues. Deletions cut 6 bases from V and 3 bases from J, with 12 bases between. Germline V gives CDR1 SNHLY, CDR2 FYNNEI. For the CDR3, the DNA is TGTGCCAGCAGCTACGACAGGTTCAATCAGCCCCAGCATTTT. Translated: CASSYDRFNQPQHF. The whole variable domain, remainder taken from reference TRBV2 and TRBJ1-5, is EPEVTQTPSHQVTQMGQEVILRCVPISNHLYFYWYRQILGQKVEFLVSFYNNEISEKSEIFDDQFSVERPDGSNFTLKIRSTKLEDSAMYFCASSYDRFNQPQHFGDGTRLSIL.

About this clonotype: This CDR3 is missing its conserved last phenylalanine or tryptophan, likely due to a read error. This sequence joins TRBV19 and TRBJ1-5; D not resolved. This CDR3 has 17 amino acids. With 0 bases removed from V and 2 bases from J, the gap between germline ends came to 14 bases. Germline CDR1 reads LNHDA; CDR2 reads SQIVND (reference sequence). The CDR3 DNA sequence: TGTGCCAGTAGTATAGACCTGGACCGGGCTGGCAATCAGCCCCAGCATCTT. This gives the protein CASSIDLDRAGNQPQHL.

This clonotype was seen once. This chain connects TRBV2 to TRBJ2-5; 7 positions agree with TRBD2. In germline, CDR1 is SNHLY, CDR2 FYNNEI. The CDR3 covers 15 residues. The V and J ends lost 4 bases and 5 bases, in that order; junction bases with no gene match: 10. The CDR3, as DNA: TGTGCCAGCAGTGGTCGGACCAGCGGGGTTGAGACCCAGTACTTC. Its protein is CASSGRTSGVETQYF.

This clonotype was counted many times. The chain couples TRBV5-8 to TRBJ2-3; D uncertain. Germline loops: CDR1 SGHTS, CDR2 YDEGEE. The CDR3 loop spans 15 amino acids. Trimming pared 0 bases from V and 2 bases from J, leaving 10 bases between. The CDR3 loop is CASSLDPRPTDTQYF. In DNA form, the CDR3 reads TGTGCCAGCAGCTTGGACCCACGTCCCACAGATACGCAGTATTTT. The full variable domain, with the rest looked up from reference TRBV5-8 and TRBJ2-3, is EAGVTQSPTHLIKTRGQQATLRCSPISGHTSVYWYQQALGLGLQFLLWYDEGEERNRGNFPPRFSGRQFPNYSSELNVNALELEDSALYLCASSLDPRPTDTQYFGPGTRLTVL.

The J gene is TRBJ2-5, the V gene TRBV7-3, with TRBD2 identical over 12 bases. V lost 2 bases, J lost 3 bases, and 4 bases stayed unmatched. The length of the CDR3 is 16 residues. Germline-derived CDR1 and CDR2 are SGHTA and FQGTGA. CDR3 in amino acids: CASSLWTSGAKETQYF. Here the CDR3 DNA reads TGTGCCAGCAGCTTATGGACTAGCGGGGCGAAAGAGACCCAGTACTTC.

This clonotype occurred many times. The J gene is TRBJ2-1, the V gene TRBV7-8; the D gene could be TRBD1 or TRBD2 (6 bases each). Trimming stripped 5 bases from V and 7 bases from J, with 21 bases between. The germline CDR1 and CDR2 sequences are SGHVS and FQNEAQ. The CDR3 has 16 amino acids. In DNA, the CDR3 is TGTGCCAGCAGCCCCCTTTGGAGGGGACACCTTAATGAGCAGTTCTTC. Its protein is CASSPLWRGHLNEQFF.

The chain employs TRBV7-3 and TRBJ2-2; 7 bases fit TRBD1. V was clipped by 5 bases and J by 1 base; unmatched bases: 10. The CDR3 is 17 amino acids. Germline V CDR1 and CDR2: SGHTA, FQGTGA. CDR3 loop: CASSPHLGTVNTGELFF. CDR3 DNA: TGTGCCAGCAGCCCCCATTTGGGGACAGTGAACACCGGGGAGCTGTTTTTT. The whole variable domain, filled in from reference TRBV7-3 and TRBJ2-2, reads GAGVSQTPSNKVTEKGKYVELRCDPISGHTALYWYRQSLGQGPEFLIYFQGTGAADDSGLPNDRFFAVRPEGSVSTLKIQRTERGDSAVYLCASSPHLGTVNTGELFFGEGSRLTVL.

This chain joins TRBV29-1 and TRBJ2-1, with D unclear. Germline CDR1 SQVTM, CDR2 ANQGSEA. V gave up 6 bases and J gave up 0 bases, with 9 bases separating them. CDR3 length: 13 residues. The CDR3 protein is CSVRSSSYNEQFF. The CDR3 region has the DNA TGCAGCGTCCGCTCTAGCTCCTACAATGAGCAGTTCTTC.

Comment on this clonotype: One end of the junction fails to match germline, which may point to a read error. This chain links TRBV20-1 with TRBJ1-1, with no clear D. Per the germline V gene, CDR1 is DFQATT and CDR2 is SNEGSKA (reference sequence). This CDR3 is 12 amino acids long. As DNA, the CDR3 is TGCAGTGCTAGTGATGAAGGGAGAGGAGCTTACTTT. This sequence encodes CSASDEGRGAYF.

In this sample, this clonotype turned up many times. This chain links TRBV29-1 with TRBJ2-1, with D possibly being TRBD1 or TRBD2 (5 bases each). The germline V gene encodes CDR1 SQVTM and CDR2 ANQGSEA. This CDR3 is built from 12 residues. V was cut by 8 bases and J by 4 bases, with 12 bases left in between. CDR3 DNA: TGCAGCTCGGGACGGGGATACAATGAGCAGTTCTTC. It codes for CSSGRGYNEQFF.

The sample holds many counts of this clonotype. The chain combines TRBV2 with TRBJ1-1, with D hard to call. The germline V and J ends were trimmed by 5 bases and 4 bases, with 11 bases remaining between them. Looked up from germline, CDR1 is SNHLY and CDR2 is FYNNEI. The CDR3 loop spans 13 amino acids. CDR3 sequence reads: CASSRGEGTEAFF. The CDR3 DNA reads TGTGCCAGCAGTCGGGGAGAGGGCACTGAAGCTTTCTTT.

A note on this clonotype: A read error is likely, as this CDR3 ends without the conserved phenylalanine or tryptophan. It is unclear where the CDR3 begins or ends on the DNA, so no DNA is shown, and the CDR3 is as TCRdb lists it. The rearrangement joins TRBV20-1 to TRBJ1-2; the D call of TRBD1 is as the table states it, not checked on the DNA. The CDR3 numbers 15 amino acids, ends counted. Germline CDR1 reads DFQATT; CDR2 reads SNEGSKA (reference sequence). The CDR3 protein is CSALPTGASRSGYAY.

The table lists this clonotype with a few counts. This rearrangement joins TRBV9 to TRBJ2-3, with D perhaps matching TRBD2 (5 bases). Germline V gene lookup returns CDR1 SGDLS and CDR2 YYNGEE. V was shortened by 0 bases and J by 11 bases, with 22 bases between the two germline ends. This CDR3 region has 16 residues. CDR3 in DNA: TGTGCCAGCAGCGTAGACCCTAGCCCCGTTGGTCCAGAGCAGTATTTT. It codes for CASSVDPSPVGPEQYF. The full variable domain, in which reference TRBV9 and TRBJ2-3 provide the parts outside the CDR3, is DSGVTQTPKHLITATGQRVTLRCSPRSGDLSVYWYQQSLDQGLQFLIQYYNGEERAKGNILERFSAQQFPDLHSELNLSSLELGDSALYFCASSVDPSPVGPEQYFGPGTRLTVL.

This clonotype was counted many times. V usage is TRBV5-1 and J usage is TRBJ1-3; D is ambiguous. Germline lookup yields CDR1 SGHRS and CDR2 YFSETQ. V was trimmed by 7 bases and J by 4 bases, leaving 6 bases between them. This CDR3 is 11 amino acids long. The CDR3 coding sequence is TGCGCCAGCTCAGACGGAAACACCATATATTTT. Translated: CASSDGNTIYF. Full variable domain (remainder filled in from reference TRBV5-1 and TRBJ1-3): KAGVTQTPRYLIKTRGQQVTLSCSPISGHRSVSWYQQTPGQGLQFLFEYFSETQRNKGNFPGRFSGRQFSNSRSEMNVSTLELGDSALYLCASSDGNTIYFGEGSWLTVV.

Comment on this clonotype: Mismatch with germline at one junction end may stem from a read error. The gene calls are TRBV6-5 and TRBJ1-2; 8 positions match TRBD1. Germline V gene sequence: CDR1 MNHEY, CDR2 SVGAGI. The length of the CDR3 is 13 residues. The CDR3 DNA reads as TGTGCCAGCAGTCACTCGACAGGGGCTGGAAACACCTTC. Translating it yields CASSHSTGAGNTF.

The V call is TRBV20-1, the J call TRBJ2-7, with D hard to call. V was shortened by 3 bases and J by 5 bases, with 11 bases between the two germline ends. Germline V gene lookup returns CDR1 DFQATT and CDR2 SNEGSKA (reference sequence). CDR3 size: 12 residues. The CDR3 bases are TGCAGTGCTAGCTTCCCCACCCACGAGCAGTACTTC. As protein: CSASFPTHEQYF.

The table lists this clonotype with many counts. The chain employs TRBV28 and TRBJ1-3; D unresolved. Per germline, CDR1 MDHEN and CDR2 SYDVKM. The CDR3 covers 12 residues. V lost 6 bases and J 3 bases, leaving 6 bases between the germline ends. DNA for the CDR3: TGTGCCAGCAGCCCCCTTGGAAACACCATATATTTT. Its translation is CASSPLGNTIYF.

This clonotype was seen many times. This rearrangement joins TRBV6-2 or TRBV6-3 to TRBJ2-5; unclear D gene. The germline V gene encodes CDR1 MNHEY and CDR2 SVGEGT. The CDR3 consists of 14 residues. V lost 6 bases, J lost 5 bases, and 16 bases lay in between. CDR3 protein: CASRPSEPGETQYF. The CDR3 bases are TGTGCCAGCAGACCCTCCGAGCCCGGGGAGACCCAGTACTTC.

This clonotype was seen a few times. The rearrangement uses TRBV7-9 and TRBJ2-7; 9 bases are shared with TRBD1. The CDR3 loop spans 15 amino acids. Germline V gives CDR1 SEHNR, CDR2 FQNEAQ (reference sequence). V lost 3 bases, J lost 3 bases, and 6 bases stayed unmatched. The DNA of the CDR3 is TGTGCCAGCAGCTTCGGACAGGGGATGTTCTACGAGCAGTACTTC. Encoded protein: CASSFGQGMFYEQYF.

This clonotype has at least ten counts. The CDR3 loop is CASSHRQGGSYEQYF. In nucleotides, the CDR3 is TGTGCCAGCAGCCACCGACAGGGGGGTTCCTACGAGCAGTACTTC. The chain uses TRBV14 and TRBJ2-7; TRBD1 matches 9 bases. Germline values: CDR1 SGHDN, CDR2 FVKESK. The CDR3 length is 15 residues. Trimming took 3 bases from V and 1 from J; bases not matched to a gene: 4.